A single sample is the source of the 14 T cell receptor beta chains below, sequenced in a study of siplizumab effects on memory and regulatory T cells (dated by TCRdb to about 2019). Libraries were built with the immunoSEQ multiplex PCR assay. TCRdb took over this immuneACCESS table, retaining in-frame rearrangements with V and J assigned. Such tables are incomplete; in checked studies, under half of the missing clones stem from an unresolved V gene, and the remainder is unexplained. The sample profile shows approximately 48,000 clones; approximately 93% of them were found once. The ten largest clones add up to about 15% of the sample. What was sequenced was CD8+ T cells sorted from blood. These receptors originate from a human donor in good health.

The chain employs TRBV15 and TRBJ2-5; 9 bases fit TRBD1. The J call could be wrong; TRBJ2-7 is a better fit for the DNA end. In germline, CDR1 is LNHNV, CDR2 YYDKDF (reference sequence). CDR3 length equals 15 residues. CDR3 amino acids: CATSSLRDRANEQYF. DNA for the CDR3: TGTGCCACCAGCAGTCTACGGGACAGGGCGAACGAGCAGTACTTC.

V and J are TRBV13 and TRBJ2-5; no clear D. Germline CDR1 and CDR2: PRHDT and FYEKMQ (reference sequence). V was clipped by 0 bases and J by 5 bases, with 10 bases between them. The CDR3 is 14 amino acids. For the CDR3, the DNA is TGTGCCAGCAGCTTAGGCGGCCCAAGGGAGACCCAGTACTTC. Amino acid sequence: CASSLGGPRETQYF.

The rearrangement uses TRBV19 and TRBJ2-1; D is unclear. This CDR3 is 13 amino acids long. In germline, CDR1 is LNHDA, CDR2 SQIVND (reference sequence). The germline V and J ends were trimmed by 6 bases and 7 bases, with 13 bases remaining between them. CDR3 sequence: CASSRAPRNEQFF. The CDR3 nucleotides read TGTGCCAGTAGCCGGGCCCCCCGTAATGAGCAGTTCTTC. Looking up the rest from reference TRBV19 and TRBJ2-1 gives the full variable domain: DGGITQSPKYLFRKEGQNVTLSCEQNLNHDAMYWYRQDPGQGLRLIYYSQIVNDFQKGDIAEGYSVSREKKESFPLTVTSAQKNPTAFYLCASSRAPRNEQFFGPGTRLTVL.

The genes are TRBV27 and TRBJ1-6; D is unclear. The CDR3 is made up of 17 amino acids. Trimming left V 5 bases short and J 1 base short, with 15 bases between. CDR1 is MNHEY, CDR2 SMNVEV, per germline (reference sequence). The CDR3 here is CASSPIGFQSYNSPLHF. The CDR3 coding sequence is TGTGCCAGCAGTCCGATAGGGTTTCAGTCCTATAATTCACCCCTCCACTTT.

V is TRBV27 and J is TRBJ1-2; no firm D call. Germline CDR1 and CDR2: MNHEY and SMNVEV (reference sequence). V was shortened by 3 bases and J by 4 bases, with 9 bases between the two germline ends. The CDR3 length is 13 residues. For the CDR3, the DNA is TGTGCCAGCAGTTTTTCCAGTTCCTATGGCTACACCTTC. Amino acid sequence: CASSFSSSYGYTF.

The chain couples TRBV10-3 to TRBJ2-1; TRBD2 is a possible D gene (5 bases). The CDR3 has 13 residues. Trimming took 6 bases from V and 5 from J, leaving 11 bases between them. Germline V gene lookup returns CDR1 ENHRY and CDR2 SYGVKD. The CDR3 DNA reads as TGTGCCATCAGATCCGGACTTAACAATGAGCAGTTCTTC. It codes for CAIRSGLNNEQFF.

The chain recombines TRBV7-9 with TRBJ2-1, with 9 bases matching TRBD2. The CDR3 is 15 residues long. Trimming cost V 6 bases and J 5 bases; bases outside gene matches: 8. Germline V lookup: CDR1 SEHNR, CDR2 FQNEAQ (reference sequence). This CDR3 reads CASRPGTSFHNEQFF. CDR3 sequence (DNA): TGTGCCAGCAGGCCCGGGACTAGCTTCCACAATGAGCAGTTCTTC.

The chain recombines TRBV4-1 with TRBJ2-3; D not certain. The CDR3 is 15 residues long. CDR1 is MGHRA and CDR2 is YSYEKL in the germline V gene. Trimming pared 0 bases from V and 2 bases from J, leaving 9 bases between. CDR3 in amino acids: CASSQESEYTDTQYF. CDR3 sequence (DNA): TGCGCCAGCAGCCAAGAATCCGAGTACACAGATACGCAGTATTTT.

This chain joins TRBV5-8 and TRBJ1-1; unclear D gene. The CDR3 runs 13 residues. Trimming removed 0 bases from V and 0 bases from J, with 3 bases in between. The germline V gene has CDR1 SGHTS and CDR2 YDEGEE. The CDR3 reads CASSLDLNTEAFF. CDR3 DNA sequence: TGTGCCAGCAGCTTGGACTTGAACACTGAAGCTTTCTTT.

This clone was detected once. The chain carries TRBV18 and TRBJ2-5, with D tentatively TRBD1 (6 bases). V was cut by 5 bases and J by 2 bases, with 15 bases left in between. Germline V gene data show CDR1 as KGHSH and CDR2 as LQKENI. This CDR3 contains 15 residues. The CDR3 DNA is TGTGCCAGCTCAAGTACGAGGGGGTTTCAAGAGACCCAGTACTTC. Protein sequence: CASSSTRGFQETQYF.

The CDR3 loop is CASSVRGFGVYEQYF. The CDR3, as DNA: TGTGCCAGCAGCGTCAGGGGTTTTGGGGTCTACGAGCAGTACTTC. The chain joins TRBV27 to TRBJ2-7; D perhaps matches TRBD1 (6 bases). The CDR3 covers 15 residues. Germline V gene lookup returns CDR1 MNHEY and CDR2 SMNVEV (reference sequence). V gave up 6 bases and J gave up 3 bases, with 18 bases separating them.

In its sample, this clone was seen once. V and J are TRBV2 and TRBJ1-5; D gene ambiguous. The CDR3 extends over 12 amino acids. Looked up from germline, CDR1 is SNHLY and CDR2 is FYNNEI. V was pared by 6 bases and J by 2 bases, with 5 bases between. The CDR3 is CASREGNQPQHF. CDR3 nucleotide sequence: TGTGCCAGCAGGGAGGGCAATCAGCCCCAGCATTTT. Supplemented by reference TRBV2 and TRBJ1-5, the full variable domain reads EPEVTQTPSHQVTQMGQEVILRCVPISNHLYFYWYRQILGQKVEFLVSFYNNEISEKSEIFDDQFSVERPDGSNFTLKIRSTKLEDSAMYFCASREGNQPQHFGDGTRLSIL.

The V and J genes are TRBV6-1 and TRBJ1-3; 8 bases agree with TRBD1. The CDR3 contains 17 residues. Per the germline V gene, CDR1 is MNHNS and CDR2 is SASEGT. The V and J ends lost 3 bases and 4 bases, in that order; junction bases with no gene match: 11. The CDR3 loop reads CASSDHRGRIVGNTIYF. As DNA, the CDR3 is TGTGCCAGCAGTGACCACAGGGGGAGGATCGTAGGAAACACCATATATTTT.

The chain couples TRBV30 to TRBJ2-7; D gene uncertain. Looked up from germline, CDR1 is GTSNPN and CDR2 is SVGIG (reference sequence). V was clipped by 2 bases and J by 5 bases, with 13 bases between them. The CDR3 contains 13 residues. The CDR3 is CAWSRPPEHEQYF. The CDR3 DNA follows: TGTGCCTGGAGTCGTCCGCCGGAACACGAGCAGTACTTC.